This T cell receptor (beta chain) came from a study of cytomegalovirus exposure and HLA in healthy donors (dated by TCRdb to about 2017). With regard to the full study: In an earlier analysis of 587 of the donors, 276 Gb of sequence data and 117 million unique TCR beta sequences from 180 million or so T cells were reported. Roughly 300 gigabases of sequencing data and tens of millions of unique TCR sequences were included in an early release covering under 650 HLA-typed donors. Four to six DR-DQ haplotypes were handled as single units for association and clustering, since linkage in the cohort was strong. The study aimed to test whether cataloging public T cell receptors could reveal signatures of past pathogen exposure. Across some 400 genotyped donors of the cohort, an average of roughly 230,000 unique TCR beta nucleotide sequences per donor were sequenced, and approximately 17% of those sequences were non-productive. To predict cytomegalovirus infection status, the study combined high-throughput TCR immunosequencing, statistical association of individual TCRs with disease status, and machine learning. Alongside the repertoire data, information on donor age, sex, ethnicity and CMV serostatus was compiled. Using immunosequencing, the study profiled T cell repertoires from about 650 subjects and related those repertoires to cytomegalovirus serostatus. A later genetic analysis used genome-wide SNP genotypes for about 65% of the 666 donors, treating that subset as a discovery cohort. Along with the approximately 700-subject first cohort, a separate validation cohort of more than 90 different subjects was used. Rather than using new phenotypic data, the later analysis identified candidate immune exposures from TCR beta sequences and from how often those sequences occurred across donors. All discovery cohort repertoires had been generated on a single sequencing platform. The number of donors typed differed by locus, with roughly 629-640 for A, B, C, DRB1 and DQB1, around 560 for DQA1, 600 to 610 for DPA1, and under 490 for DPB1. Of the roughly 400 genotyped donors, 65% to 90% fell in the genetic ancestry cluster associated with self-reported Caucasian donors. To decide whether each TCR beta V gene segment behaved as functional or pseudogenic, an earlier analysis of some 600 of the donors relied on high-throughput TCR beta sequencing. A later analysis re-analyzed previously published TCR beta repertoires from about 730 donors and added high-resolution HLA genotyping to study TCR occurrence patterns. Class I and class II HLA loci were covered by the typing at four-digit resolution. General findings and caveats noted by the study authors: The only immune exposure information available for the cohort was CMV serostatus. Broadly in line with IMGT annotations, most TCR beta V segments showed up in productive rearrangements about 90% or about 30% of the time in an earlier analysis of approximately 600 of the donors. The authors suggested that the approach could potentially be extended to other disease states and immunological phenotypes. Linkage disequilibrium might explain the correlated functional status among segregating V segments, but an unknown experimental factor could not be excluded. Because counts were too low, some 17 rarely observed V segments, including chromosome 9 orphons, were excluded from the earlier analysis of 587 of the donors. At a false discovery rate of 0.05, a later analysis linked 15,000 to 20,000 TCR beta sequences to specific HLA alleles. According to a later analysis, most CMV-associated TCR beta chains appeared to be HLA-restricted, and the HLA associations seemed to be driven largely by CMV exposure. When HLA alleles, especially DR and DQ, strongly co-occurred, TCR associations were difficult to assign to individual alleles. The classifier was reported to diagnose cytomegalovirus status with high specificity and sensitivity in both the original cohort and the validation cohort. The study listed 164 TCR beta chains as associated with cytomegalovirus. A later genetic analysis associated a missense DCLRE1C variant with V-gene and J-gene trimming of TCR beta chains, and an independent cohort replicated the association. In vitro tests confirmed that a few of the cytomegalovirus-associated TCR beta chains recognize cytomegalovirus antigens. Because some donors lacked HLA typing at each locus, the association tests relied only on the typed subset. A cluster of highly shared sequence variants was judged likely to be a technical artifact of the sequencing pipeline. In a later analysis, several top co-occurrence clusters were reported to appear linked to parvovirus B19, influenza, CMV and Epstein-Barr virus. According to a later analysis, TCR association rates differed among HLA loci, with DRB1 alleles showing the most associated TCRs and HLA-C alleles showing the fewest. Roughly uniform sequencing depth across donors was assumed in presence/absence analyses, although this assumption may not hold. According to a later genetic analysis, donors in an Asian-associated ancestry cluster had fewer N-insertions in productive TCRs than the roughly 670-donor mean. Compared with equally common non-associated chains, HLA-associated TCR beta chains in a later analysis were more clonally expanded and had lower generation probabilities. Most TCR sequences were observed very rarely across donors, whereas some public TCRs were present in many individuals. Some IMGT-functional V segments, including TRBV6-2 and TRBV6-3, could not be distinguished by the 87-base-pair reads and were therefore excluded. A further reported finding was that TCR beta sequences accurately predicted the HLA-A and HLA-B alleles for most subjects in the first cohort. Only TCR beta chains were sequenced in this cohort, and the absence of alpha or paired-chain data limited detectable features.

The library was prepared using the immunoSEQ multiplex PCR assay. For the multiplex PCR, a mixture combining 60 forward primers for TCR Vbeta segments and 13 reverse primers for TCR Jbeta segments was used. Amplification of the CDR3 region of rearranged TCR beta genes was performed with a multiplex PCR assay on genomic DNA. The amplified TCR beta libraries were sequenced on the Illumina HiSeq System as 87-base-pair reads. The published analysis was carried out like this. In a later analysis, 80 million or so unique TCR beta chains were counted across the 500 to 850 repertoires, and around 10 million of these chains were shared by at least two donors. Raw reads were error-corrected and collapsed into unique sequences with a nearest-neighbor algorithm that merged closely related sequences to remove PCR and sequencing errors. Alignment of CDR3 sequences to IMGT reference sequences was used to assign V, D and J gene segments. For a sequence to be retained, at least a six-nucleotide match to both a V gene segment and a J gene segment was required. Rearrangements were called productive when the CDR3 lacked stop codons and stayed in frame with V and J; all others were non-productive. CDR3 was defined by IMGT convention, running from the second conserved V-encoded cysteine to the conserved J-encoded phenylalanine. The earlier analysis of about 560 of the donors excluded any sequence lacking an unambiguous match to a single V gene segment. An earlier analysis of several hundred of the donors called V segments functional above 56.7% productive rearrangements and segregating when the between-donor standard deviation exceeded 5%. A statistical classification framework was built to diagnose cytomegalovirus status from the catalog of TCR beta chain sequences. A later analysis assigned V and J genes by comparing TCR nucleotide sequences with IMGT/GENE-DB human TR gene sequences. The TCRdist pipeline was used in a later analysis to assign CDR3 sequences and most-parsimonious VDJ recombination scenarios. In a later analysis, every TCR beta chain was defined by the combination of its CDR3 amino acid sequence and its V-gene family, and reads without a unique V-gene family were dropped. To address suspected cross-contamination and a sequencing artifact, a later analysis removed approximately 600 highly shared, low-generation-probability nucleotide sequences. For each public chain, a later analysis derived a clonal expansion index from normalized ranks of inferred template counts within each repertoire. A later analysis computed generation probabilities with a VDJ recombination model fitted to out-of-frame rearrangements, and checked the results against IGoR. A later analysis scored TCR-TCR, TCR-HLA and TCR-CMV co-occurrence with hypergeometric tests, applying a repertoire-size bias correction to TCR pairs. False discovery rates were estimated in a later analysis by permuting HLA or CMV assignments 20 times. In a later analysis, co-occurring TCRs were grouped using DBSCAN, with TCRdist sequence similarity added in when clustering inside HLA-allele-positive subsets. Repertoires with fewer than 30,000 or more than 120,000 public chains, plus five repertoires with anomalous nucleotide sharing, were excluded from co-occurrence clustering. Imported from immuneACCESS, the table was reduced by TCRdb to in-frame sequences with V and J called. These copies leave out some clones; in studies compared against another copy, an unresolved V gene accounts for under half, and the cause of the remainder is not known. That table furnishes V, J and clone size, whereas the DNA furnished D and trimming. Recorded for this sample are 120,000 or so clones; 77% of them occurred a single time. The top ten hold about 3.9% of the sample.

From cysteine to phenylalanine, the CDR3 is 15 amino acids long. Kept here is only the CDR3 DNA, which spans 45 bases and is read in frame from base 1. Taken from the germline V gene (reference sequence), the CDR1 and CDR2 loops are MNHEY and SMNVEV. The cohort was made up of 500 to 800 healthy bone marrow donors. Cohort members were all nominally healthy when sampled, although unrecorded immune exposures were likely present. Of the 610 or so cohort members, 250 to 300 had positive CMV serostatus and 350 to 400 had negative CMV serostatus, and CMV serostatus was not recorded for the donor. Every donor gave a peripheral blood sample, and the peripheral blood mononuclear cells from that sample were used for TCR beta sequencing. The Qiagen DNeasy Blood Extraction Kit was used to extract genomic DNA from the blood cell samples. A note on this clone: The antigen this receptor binds is unknown. Compared with germline, one end of the junction differs, possibly owing to a read error.

Sequenced sample: PBMCs. This receptor chain uses TRBV27 and TRBJ2-6, with a weak D call of TRBD1 (5 bases match). The clonotype was recovered from a human donor in good health. The nucleotides read TGTGCCAGCAGTTCCTACGCGTCTGGGGCCAACGGCCTGACTTTC. Its protein reads: CASSSYASGANGLTF.